This T cell receptor beta chain emerged from a study of a mutant IDH1 vaccine in newly diagnosed glioma. Study context: Vaccination started 4-6 weeks after radiotherapy alone, or with temozolomide cycles.

Stated time point: week 23, last vaccination. Each dose of the vaccine consisted of 300 ug of mutant IDH1 20-mer peptide, with topical imiquimod. TCRdb's copy holds only in-frame clones and misses some; the assay was immunoSEQ multiplex PCR. This table has tens of thousands of clones, around 87% appearing once. Details on this clone: Its target is unknown.

The CDR3 totals 14 residues. The V and J ends lost 2 bases and 7 bases respectively, with 15 bases between them. CDR1 MNHEY and CDR2 SVGAGI come from the germline V gene. This clonotype originated in a man aged 40-50 years with glioma. Sequences were derived from PBMCs, sampled from a glioma patient whose treatment included an IDH1 peptide vaccine. The chain recombines TRBV6-5 with TRBJ2-7; TRBD1 or TRBD2 may be the D gene (6 bases each). As DNA, the CDR3 is TGTGCCAGCAGTTACAGGGCCGGAGGGGGGGAGCAGTACTTC. Protein: CASSYRAGGGEQYF.